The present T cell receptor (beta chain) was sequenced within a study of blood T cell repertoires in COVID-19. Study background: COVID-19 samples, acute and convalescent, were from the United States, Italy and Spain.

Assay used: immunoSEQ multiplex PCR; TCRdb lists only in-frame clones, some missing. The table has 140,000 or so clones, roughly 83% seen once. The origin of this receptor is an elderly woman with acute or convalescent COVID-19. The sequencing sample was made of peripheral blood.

Here the CDR3 reads CASSIAGKGDQPQHF. CDR3 bases: TGCGCCAGCAGCATAGCAGGGAAGGGGGATCAGCCCCAGCATTTT. The chain combines TRBV5-1 with TRBJ1-5, with D tentatively TRBD1 (6 bases). This CDR3 is 15 amino acids long. V was shortened by 4 bases and J by 5 bases, with 16 bases between the two germline ends. CDR1 SGHRS and CDR2 YFSETQ come from the germline V gene.